The 5 T cell receptor beta chains presented below share a single source sample, sequenced in a study of radiotherapy plus CTLA-4 blockade in lung cancer. Measured with immunoSEQ multiplex PCR; TCRdb has only the in-frame clones, and not every one. Of some 77,000 clones listed, approximately 83% were seen once; the top ten hold more than 2%. The sample consisted of peripheral blood, taken from a patient treated with radiotherapy plus ipilimumab. The receptors stem from a human donor with non-small cell lung cancer who had a partial response to radiotherapy plus ipilimumab.

The rearrangement joins TRBV28 to TRBJ2-7; weak D call: TRBD2 (5 bases). Germline V gene sequence: CDR1 MDHEN, CDR2 SYDVKM. CDR3 length: 13 amino acids. V lost 2 bases and J lost 2, with 7 bases in between. The CDR3 is CASSLGGTYEQYV. The CDR3 region has the DNA TGTGCCAGCAGTTTAGGAGGCACCTACGAGCAGTACGTC.

The CDR3 sequence is CASSPGQGPEKLFF. Written as DNA, the CDR3 is TGTGCCAGCAGCCCTGGACAGGGCCCTGAAAAACTGTTTTTT. This chain joins TRBV7-2 and TRBJ1-4; 8 positions agree with TRBD1. V shed 5 bases, J shed 7 bases, and the junction held 6 bases outside the gene matches. The CDR3 covers 14 residues. Per germline, CDR1 SGHTA and CDR2 FQGNSA.

The chain uses TRBV27 and TRBJ2-1, with 8 bases aligning to TRBD1. CDR1 and CDR2 (germline): MNHEY, SMNVEV (reference sequence). CDR3 length: 19 residues. V gave up 1 base and J gave up 0 bases; unmatched junction bases: 11. The CDR3 sequence is CASSLLWTGTSSSYNEQFF. Here the CDR3 DNA reads TGTGCCAGCAGTTTATTATGGACAGGGACTTCGAGCTCCTACAATGAGCAGTTCTTC.

This clone has just one count. The gene calls are TRBV7-3 and TRBJ2-4, with 12 positions matching TRBD1. V gave up 4 bases and J gave up 3 bases; unmatched junction bases: 10. CDR1 and CDR2 from the germline V gene are SGHTA and FQGTGA. This CDR3 has 18 residues. The CDR3 here is CASSSSGTGGRSKNIQYF. As DNA, the CDR3 is TGTGCCAGCAGCTCCTCCGGGACAGGGGGCAGAAGCAAAAACATTCAGTACTTC.

The rearrangement links TRBV5-1 to TRBJ2-2, with a weak D call TRBD1 (6 bases). The V gene lost 5 bases and the J gene lost 0 bases, with 11 bases spanning the gap. Germline CDR1 reads SGHRS; CDR2 reads YFSETQ. This CDR3 has 15 amino acids. CDR3 protein: CASSEQGANTGELFF. The CDR3 DNA reads as TGCGCCAGCAGTGAACAGGGTGCGAACACCGGGGAGCTGTTTTTT.